Listed below are T cell receptor beta chains from one sample, sequenced in a study of blood T cell repertoires in COVID-19. This table comes from immunoSEQ multiplex PCR, and its TCRdb copy is limited to in-frame clones, with some not included. The repertoire consists of 40,000 to 50,000 clones, with under 90% occurring once and the leading ten covering 20% to 25%. The sample comprised peripheral blood. The origin of the receptors is a middle-aged man with active COVID-19. CDR3s include the opening cysteine and the closing phenylalanine or tryptophan. Each record gives: CDR3 protein, CDR3 DNA, D gene, V gene, J gene, clone size. The D gene is left open where the match is weak. Clone sizes are given selectively: once, few, many, or a class where the clone is expanded.

CDR3aa: CASSYTSASYNEQFF
CDR3nt: TGTGCCAGCAGCTACACGAGCGCCTCCTACAATGAGCAGTTCTTC
d_gene: -
v_gene: TRBV9
j_gene: TRBJ2-1
abundance: many

CDR3aa: CASRPDRKNIQYF
CDR3nt: TGTGCCAGTAGGCCGGACAGGAAAAACATTCAGTACTTC
d_gene: TRBD1
v_gene: TRBV19
j_gene: TRBJ2-4
abundance: -

CDR3aa: CATSRGGTSVTKNIQYF
CDR3nt: TGTGCCACCAGCAGAGGCGGGACTAGCGTAACCAAAAACATTCAGTACTTC
d_gene: TRBD2
v_gene: TRBV15
j_gene: TRBJ2-4
abundance: -

CDR3aa: CASDGTEDYQPQHF
CDR3nt: TGTGCCAGCGACGGGACAGAAGACTATCAGCCCCAGCATTTT
d_gene: TRBD1
v_gene: TRBV2
j_gene: TRBJ1-5
abundance: -

CDR3aa: CQCSNQPQHF
CDR3nt: TGCCAGTGTAGCAATCAGCCCCAGCATTTT
d_gene: -
v_gene: TRBV30
j_gene: TRBJ1-5
abundance: -

CDR3aa: CSASGAGRQPQHF
CDR3nt: TGCAGTGCTAGTGGGGCAGGGAGGCAGCCCCAGCATTTT
d_gene: -
v_gene: TRBV20-1
j_gene: TRBJ1-5
abundance: -

CDR3aa: CASSTFRGLPGEAFF
CDR3nt: TGTGCCAGCAGTACATTCAGGGGGCTCCCTGGAGAAGCTTTCTTT
d_gene: TRBD1
v_gene: TRBV28
j_gene: TRBJ1-1
abundance: -

CDR3aa: CASSYRGEQYF
CDR3nt: TGTGCCAGCAGTTACAGGGGCGAGCAGTACTTC
d_gene: -
v_gene: TRBV6-2/TRBV6-3
j_gene: TRBJ2-7
abundance: -

CDR3aa: CASTPGGPTDTQYF
CDR3nt: TGTGCCAGCACGCCGGGAGGGCCCACAGATACGCAGTATTTT
d_gene: TRBD2
v_gene: TRBV9
j_gene: TRBJ2-3
abundance: -

CDR3aa: CASSDRDNYEQYF
CDR3nt: TGCGCCAGCTCGGACAGGGACAACTACGAGCAGTACTTC
d_gene: TRBD1
v_gene: TRBV10-1
j_gene: TRBJ2-7
abundance: -

CDR3aa: CASRPGGLAGNEQFF
CDR3nt: TGTGCCAGCAGGCCAGGGGGACTAGCGGGTAATGAGCAGTTCTTC
d_gene: TRBD2
v_gene: TRBV28
j_gene: TRBJ2-1
abundance: -

CDR3aa: CASNRLAGEDTQYF
CDR3nt: TGTGCCAGCAACAGACTAGCGGGAGAAGATACGCAGTATTTT
d_gene: TRBD2
v_gene: TRBV6-5
j_gene: TRBJ2-3
abundance: -

CDR3aa: CASSRGGSPLHF
CDR3nt: TGTGCCAGCAGTAGGGGTGGCTCACCCCTCCACTTT
d_gene: -
v_gene: TRBV7-8
j_gene: TRBJ1-6
abundance: -

CDR3aa: CASSADIGLRGNEQFF
CDR3nt: TGTGCCAGCAGCGCCGACATCGGGCTCCGAGGGAATGAGCAGTTCTTC
d_gene: -
v_gene: TRBV9
j_gene: TRBJ2-1
abundance: -

CDR3aa: CATSDWTGTSYEQYF
CDR3nt: TGTGCCACCAGTGATTGGACAGGGACTTCCTACGAGCAGTACTTC
d_gene: TRBD1
v_gene: TRBV24-1
j_gene: TRBJ2-7
abundance: -

CDR3aa: CASSGLAGGPQETQYF
CDR3nt: TGTGCCAGTAGTGGCTTAGCGGGAGGGCCCCAAGAGACCCAGTACTTC
d_gene: TRBD2
v_gene: TRBV19
j_gene: TRBJ2-5
abundance: few

CDR3aa: CASGTGRDQPQHF
CDR3nt: TGTGCCTCTGGGACAGGGAGGGATCAGCCCCAGCATTTT
d_gene: TRBD1
v_gene: TRBV10-3
j_gene: TRBJ1-5
abundance: -

CDR3aa: CASSHGGPGYTF
CDR3nt: TGTGCCAGCAGCCACGGAGGACCCGGCTACACCTTC
d_gene: -
v_gene: TRBV5-6
j_gene: TRBJ1-2
abundance: -

CDR3aa: CASNAERGTEAFF
CDR3nt: TGTGCCAGCAACGCGGAAAGAGGCACTGAAGCTTTCTTT
d_gene: -
v_gene: TRBV6-5
j_gene: TRBJ1-1
abundance: -

CDR3aa: CASSQVRGTVYGYTF
CDR3nt: TGTGCCAGCAGCCAAGTAAGGGGGACAGTCTATGGCTACACCTTC
d_gene: TRBD1
v_gene: TRBV14
j_gene: TRBJ1-2
abundance: -

CDR3aa: CASSQQGAQNTEAFF
CDR3nt: TGTGCCAGCAGCCAACAGGGGGCCCAGAACACTGAAGCTTTCTTT
d_gene: TRBD1
v_gene: TRBV2
j_gene: TRBJ1-1
abundance: -

CDR3aa: CASSYSDTANQPQHF
CDR3nt: TGTGCCAGCAGTTACTCGGACACAGCAAATCAGCCCCAGCATTTT
d_gene: -
v_gene: TRBV6-2/TRBV6-3
j_gene: TRBJ1-5
abundance: -

CDR3aa: CASSLRGGRDSDTQYF
CDR3nt: TGTGCCAGCAGTTTACGAGGCGGGAGGGATTCGGATACGCAGTATTTT
d_gene: TRBD2
v_gene: TRBV27
j_gene: TRBJ2-3
abundance: medium-sized

CDR3aa: CASSYPRRVASGSPDTGELFF
CDR3nt: TGTGCCAGCAGTTACCCCAGGAGAGTCGCTAGCGGGAGTCCTGACACCGGGGAGCTGTTTTTT
d_gene: TRBD2
v_gene: TRBV6-2/TRBV6-3
j_gene: TRBJ2-2
abundance: few

CDR3aa: CASRAGNTEAFF
CDR3nt: TGTGCCAGCAGGGCAGGGAACACTGAAGCTTTCTTT
d_gene: -
v_gene: TRBV7-6
j_gene: TRBJ1-1
abundance: -

CDR3aa: CASTRPGLAGNEQFF
CDR3nt: TGTGCCAGCACCCGCCCGGGACTAGCAGGCAATGAGCAGTTCTTC
d_gene: TRBD2
v_gene: TRBV27
j_gene: TRBJ2-1
abundance: -

CDR3aa: CASSRRGGEETQYF
CDR3nt: TGTGCCAGCAGCCGCCGGGGGGGCGAAGAGACCCAGTACTTC
d_gene: TRBD2
v_gene: TRBV5-6
j_gene: TRBJ2-5
abundance: -

CDR3aa: CASSFDEGTYNEQFF
CDR3nt: TGTGCCAGCAGTTTTGACGAGGGTACCTACAATGAGCAGTTCTTC
d_gene: -
v_gene: TRBV28
j_gene: TRBJ2-1
abundance: -

CDR3aa: CASSSGDDRGVDQPQHF
CDR3nt: TGCGCCAGCAGTTCGGGGGATGACAGGGGAGTGGATCAGCCCCAGCATTTT
d_gene: TRBD1
v_gene: TRBV10-1
j_gene: TRBJ1-5
abundance: -

CDR3aa: CASSADTLGKTPSYEQYF
CDR3nt: TGCGCCAGCAGCGCGGACACCCTAGGGAAGACCCCCTCCTACGAGCAGTACTTC
d_gene: -
v_gene: TRBV5-1
j_gene: TRBJ2-7
abundance: -

CDR3aa: CASSLGARVLNTGELFF
CDR3nt: TGCGCCAGCAGCTTGGGAGCCAGGGTGCTGAACACCGGGGAGCTGTTTTTT
d_gene: -
v_gene: TRBV5-1
j_gene: TRBJ2-2
abundance: -

CDR3aa: CASSQDTLGLAGETQYF
CDR3nt: TGTGCCAGCAGCCAAGATACGTTAGGACTAGCGGGAGAGACCCAGTACTTC
d_gene: TRBD2
v_gene: TRBV14
j_gene: TRBJ2-5
abundance: -

CDR3aa: CASSYSTRTGFDEQYF
CDR3nt: TGTGCCAGCAGTTACTCGACACGGACAGGGTTTGACGAGCAGTACTTC
d_gene: TRBD1
v_gene: TRBV6-5
j_gene: TRBJ2-7
abundance: -

CDR3aa: CASRPVGGNGYTF
CDR3nt: TGTGCCAGCAGACCAGTGGGGGGGAATGGCTACACCTTC
d_gene: -
v_gene: TRBV6-5
j_gene: TRBJ1-2
abundance: -

CDR3aa: CASSPTSGRTSYNEQFF
CDR3nt: TGCGCCAGCAGCCCTACTAGCGGGAGGACCTCCTACAATGAGCAGTTCTTC
d_gene: TRBD2
v_gene: TRBV5-1
j_gene: TRBJ2-1
abundance: -

CDR3aa: CASSPGSDIQYF
CDR3nt: TGTGCCAGCAGCCCTGGTTCAGACATTCAGTACTTC
d_gene: -
v_gene: TRBV27
j_gene: TRBJ2-4
abundance: -